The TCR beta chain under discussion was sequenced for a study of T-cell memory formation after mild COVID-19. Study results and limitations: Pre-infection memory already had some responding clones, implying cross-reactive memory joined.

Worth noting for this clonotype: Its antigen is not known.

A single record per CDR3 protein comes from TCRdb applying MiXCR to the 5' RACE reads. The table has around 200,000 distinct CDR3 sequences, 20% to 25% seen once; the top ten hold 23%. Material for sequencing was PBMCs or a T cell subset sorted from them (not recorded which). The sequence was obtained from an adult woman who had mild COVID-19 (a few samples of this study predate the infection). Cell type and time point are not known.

CDR3 residues: CASSLGGLAATDTQYF. DNA for the CDR3: TGTGCCAGCAGCTTAGGGGGACTAGCGGCTACAGATACGCAGTATTTT. The J gene is TRBJ2-3, the V gene TRBV9; 11 nucleotides align to TRBD2. Per germline, CDR1 SGDLS and CDR2 YYNGEE. The CDR3 is 16 amino acids. V gave up 4 bases and J gave up 3 bases; unmatched junction bases: 7.